The clone carrying this TCR beta chain occurred many times. Antigen unknown. The source of the sample is a study of identical twins. This CDR3 region has 13 residues. Trimming stripped 1 base from V and 10 bases from J, with 13 bases between. CDR1 and CDR2 from the germline V gene are LNHNV and YYDKDF (reference sequence). General study results and limits: Twin pairs had excess sharing that was weaker in beta out-of-frame sequences.

A universal primer site was added by template switching, and unique molecular identifiers were carried by the cDNA. Each CDR3 protein is one row after TCRdb ran MiXCR on the 5' RACE reads. The sample has 450,000 or so distinct CDR3 sequences; 13% to 15% are singletons. The sample also formed part of further work on yellow fever vaccine responses in identical twins.

Source material: CD4+ T cells sorted from blood. The gene calls are TRBV15 and TRBJ1-1; perhaps TRBD1 as D (6 bases). This receptor was obtained from a woman aged 18-35 years in good health. The CDR3 protein is CATSRAQGIVAFF. CDR3 coding DNA: TGTGCCACCAGCAGAGCACAGGGTATAGTAGCTTTCTTT.